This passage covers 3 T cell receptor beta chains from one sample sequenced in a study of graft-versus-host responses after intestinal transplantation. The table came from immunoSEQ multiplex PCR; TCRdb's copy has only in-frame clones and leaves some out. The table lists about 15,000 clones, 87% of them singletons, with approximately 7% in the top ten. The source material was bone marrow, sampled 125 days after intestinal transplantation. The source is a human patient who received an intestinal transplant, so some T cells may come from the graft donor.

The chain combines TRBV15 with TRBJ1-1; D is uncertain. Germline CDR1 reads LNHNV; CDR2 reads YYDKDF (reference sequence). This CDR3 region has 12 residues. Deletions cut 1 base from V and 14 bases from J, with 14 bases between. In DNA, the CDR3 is TGTGCCACCAGCAGAGTTGCCGGTCTAAGATTCTTT. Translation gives CATSRVAGLRFF.

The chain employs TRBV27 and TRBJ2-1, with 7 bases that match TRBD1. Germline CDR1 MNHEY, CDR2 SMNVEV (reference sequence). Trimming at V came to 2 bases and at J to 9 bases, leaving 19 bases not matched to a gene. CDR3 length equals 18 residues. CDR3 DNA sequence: TGTGCCAGCAGTTTAAGAACGAGACAGGGCGGCTATATGGGTGAGCAGTTCTTC. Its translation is CASSLRTRQGGYMGEQFF.

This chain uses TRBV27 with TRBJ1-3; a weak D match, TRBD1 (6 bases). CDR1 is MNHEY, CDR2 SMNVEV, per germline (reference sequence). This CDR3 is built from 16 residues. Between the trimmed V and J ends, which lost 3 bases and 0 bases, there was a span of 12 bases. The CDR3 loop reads CASSLQGRPSGNTIYF. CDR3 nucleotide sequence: TGTGCCAGCAGTTTGCAGGGGCGACCCTCTGGAAACACCATATATTTT.